This T cell receptor beta chain was sequenced in a study of shared T cell receptors in the human thymus. The CDR3 covers 14 residues. Germline V lookup: CDR1 MGHDK, CDR2 SYGVNS. V was cut by 6 bases and J by 3 bases, with 14 bases left in between. This table comes from immunoSEQ multiplex PCR, and its TCRdb copy is limited to in-frame clones, with some not included. Of 600,000 to 900,000 clones in the sample, around 85% were seen once. This clone has a single count. The sample was also linked to a second study, of human thymus T cells. This second report adds: Infants served as donors; they were healthy and Finnish and were having corrective surgery for congenital heart defects.

This receptor was identified in a girl under three years old with a congenital heart defect. The chain has TRBV25-1 and TRBJ1-1; D unclear. The sample taken for sequencing was thymocytes. Written as DNA, the CDR3 is TGTGCCAGCAGCCCAGATCGGGGATACACTGAAGCTTTCTTT. Translation gives CASSPDRGYTEAFF.